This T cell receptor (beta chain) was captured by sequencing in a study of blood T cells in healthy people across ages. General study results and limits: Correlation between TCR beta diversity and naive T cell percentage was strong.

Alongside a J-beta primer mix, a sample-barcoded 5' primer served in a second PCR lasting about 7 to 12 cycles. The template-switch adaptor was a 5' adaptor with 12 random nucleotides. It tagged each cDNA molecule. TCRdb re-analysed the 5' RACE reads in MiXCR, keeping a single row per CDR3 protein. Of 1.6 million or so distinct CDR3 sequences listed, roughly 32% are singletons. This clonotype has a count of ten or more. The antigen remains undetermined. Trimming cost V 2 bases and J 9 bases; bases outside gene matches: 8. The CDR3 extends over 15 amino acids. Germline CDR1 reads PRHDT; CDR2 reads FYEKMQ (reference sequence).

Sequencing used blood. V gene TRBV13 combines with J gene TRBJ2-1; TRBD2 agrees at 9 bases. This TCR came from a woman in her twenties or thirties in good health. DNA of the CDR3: TGTGCCAGCAGCTTATCTGGCGGGGGGGCGGGTGAGCAGTTCTTC. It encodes CASSLSGGGAGEQFF.